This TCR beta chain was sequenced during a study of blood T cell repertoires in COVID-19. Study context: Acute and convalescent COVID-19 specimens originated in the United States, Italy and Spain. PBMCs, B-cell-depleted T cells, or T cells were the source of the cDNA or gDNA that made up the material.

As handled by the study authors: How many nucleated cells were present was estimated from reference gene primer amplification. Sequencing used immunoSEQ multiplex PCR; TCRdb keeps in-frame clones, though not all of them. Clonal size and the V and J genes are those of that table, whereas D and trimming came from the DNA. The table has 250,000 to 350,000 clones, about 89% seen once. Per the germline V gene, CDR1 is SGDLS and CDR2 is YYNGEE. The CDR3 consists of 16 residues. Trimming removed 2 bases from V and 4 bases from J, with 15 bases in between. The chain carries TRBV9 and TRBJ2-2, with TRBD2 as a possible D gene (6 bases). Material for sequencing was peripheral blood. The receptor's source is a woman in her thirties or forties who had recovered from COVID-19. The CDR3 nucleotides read TGTGCCAGCAGCGTTGTTGGCGGGACGTCCACCGGGGAGCTGTTTTTT. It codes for CASSVVGGTSTGELFF.